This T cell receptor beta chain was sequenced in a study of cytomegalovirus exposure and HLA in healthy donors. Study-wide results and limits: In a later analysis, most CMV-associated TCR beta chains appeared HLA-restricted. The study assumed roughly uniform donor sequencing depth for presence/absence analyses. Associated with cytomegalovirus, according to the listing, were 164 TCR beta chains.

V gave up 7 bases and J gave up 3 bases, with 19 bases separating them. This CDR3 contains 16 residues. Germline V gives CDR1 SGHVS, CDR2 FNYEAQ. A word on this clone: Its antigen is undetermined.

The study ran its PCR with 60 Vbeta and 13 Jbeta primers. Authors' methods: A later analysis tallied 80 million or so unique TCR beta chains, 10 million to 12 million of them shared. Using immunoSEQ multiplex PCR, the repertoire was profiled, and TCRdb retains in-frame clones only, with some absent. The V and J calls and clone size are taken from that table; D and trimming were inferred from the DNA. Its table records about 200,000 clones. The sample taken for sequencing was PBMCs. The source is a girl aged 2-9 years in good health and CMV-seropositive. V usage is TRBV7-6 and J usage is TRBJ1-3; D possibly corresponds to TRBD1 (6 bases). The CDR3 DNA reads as TGTGCCAGCACAATAGGGGCGGGGGGCCGTGGAAACACCATATATTTT. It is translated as CASTIGAGGRGNTIYF.